A single sample is the source of the 14 T cell receptor beta chains below, sequenced in a study of type 1 regulatory T cells. No antigen has been assigned to these receptors. TCRdb re-called the reads through MiXCR, storing one row per CDR3 protein. The sample shows 60,000 to 70,000 distinct CDR3 sequences, around 60% of them seen only once. Sequencing input: cultured T cells, either the whole culture or a sorted T cell fraction (not recorded which). Described subset: Tr1-enriched cell product generated in vitro against host alloantigens. Receptor source: a human donor in good health.

The chain has TRBV28 and TRBJ2-7, with D perhaps TRBD1 (6 bases). The V gene's germline CDR1 is MDHEN and CDR2 SYDVKM. CDR3 size: 16 residues. V gave up 5 bases and J gave up 0 bases, with 17 bases separating them. CDR3 sequence reads: CASSRPTGSLSYEQYF. The CDR3 region has the DNA TGTGCCAGCAGTCGACCGACAGGATCGCTCTCCTACGAGCAGTACTTC.

This chain uses TRBV7-3 with TRBJ2-1; 10 bases line up with TRBD2. V gave up 5 bases and J gave up 6 bases; unmatched junction bases: 13. This CDR3 is 17 amino acids long. Per the germline V gene, CDR1 is SGHTA and CDR2 is FQGTGA. CDR3 DNA: TGTGCCAGCAGCCTACGGACTAGCGGAGGATGGGCCAATGAGCAGTTCTTC. This codes for CASSLRTSGGWANEQFF.

This clonotype has only a few counts. The V call is TRBV5-4, the J call TRBJ2-7; 9 bases fit TRBD2. V shed 0 bases and J 3 bases; nucleotides not matched to a gene: 7. The CDR3 extends over 16 amino acids. Germline CDR1 is SGHNT and CDR2 is YYREEE (reference sequence). For the CDR3, the DNA is TGTGCCAGCAGCTTGGGCCCGGGACTAGCAAGCTACGAGCAGTACTTC. Its translation is CASSLGPGLASYEQYF.

This clonotype was observed a single time. The chain recombines TRBV30 with TRBJ1-1; weak D call: TRBD1 (5 bases). V dropped 1 base and J dropped 6 bases, with 21 bases sitting between them. This CDR3 contains 16 residues. Germline CDR1 is GTSNPN and CDR2 is SVGIG (reference sequence). The DNA for the CDR3 is TGTGCCTGGAGTGGACACTCACCAAGGGGCGCATCTGAAGCTTTCTTT. It yields the protein CAWSGHSPRGASEAFF.

Notes on this clonotype: Germline is not matched at one junction end, which may reflect a read error. The V and J genes are TRBV20-1 and TRBJ2-5; TRBD2 matches at 12 bases. This CDR3 spans 13 amino acids. Looked up from germline, CDR1 is DFQATT and CDR2 is SNEGSKA (reference sequence). CDR3 residues: CSPSGRGLETQYF. CDR3 in DNA: TGCAGTCCTAGCGGGAGGGGGTTGGAGACCCAGTACTTC.

Concerning this clonotype itself: It is unclear where the CDR3 begins or ends on the DNA, so no DNA is shown, and the CDR3 is as TCRdb lists it. The chain employs TRBV28 and TRBJ1-3; the table's D call TRBD1 went unverified against the DNA. The CDR3 adds up to 16 amino acids, both ends counted. Germline V lookup: CDR1 MDHEN, CDR2 SYDVKM. CDR3 region: CASSWASGITQNTTYF.

V usage is TRBV20-1 and J usage is TRBJ2-1, with 14 bases that match TRBD2. The ends lost 4 bases at V and 8 bases at J; junction bases unmatched: 10. CDR3 length equals 16 residues. Germline V gives CDR1 DFQATT, CDR2 SNEGSKA (reference sequence). In DNA form, the CDR3 reads TGCAGTGCTAAACCCGGGACTAGCGGGAGTCTCGATGAGCAGTTCTTC. Its protein is CSAKPGTSGSLDEQFF.

This sequence joins TRBV5-1 and TRBJ2-7; possibly TRBD1 for D (6 bases). Trimming took off 3 bases at V and 0 bases at J, with 10 bases between the two ends. The CDR3 totals 14 residues. The germline gives CDR1 SGHRS, CDR2 YFSETQ. CDR3 loop: CASSWQGSSYEQYF. Written as DNA, the CDR3 is TGCGCCAGCAGCTGGCAGGGGAGCTCCTACGAGCAGTACTTC.

The V call is TRBV9, the J call TRBJ2-1; possible D gene TRBD2, 7 bases. The length of the CDR3 is 15 residues. V was shortened by 0 bases and J by 8 bases, with 15 bases between the two germline ends. From germline, CDR1 is SGDLS and CDR2 YYNGEE. The CDR3 sequence: CASSVGGGGGHEQFF. CDR3 DNA: TGTGCCAGCAGCGTAGGGGGAGGGGGGGGCCATGAGCAGTTCTTC. Full variable domain (outside the CDR3, taken from reference TRBV9 and TRBJ2-1): DSGVTQTPKHLITATGQRVTLRCSPRSGDLSVYWYQQSLDQGLQFLIQYYNGEERAKGNILERFSAQQFPDLHSELNLSSLELGDSALYFCASSVGGGGGHEQFFGPGTRLTVL.

The V gene is TRBV3-1, the J gene TRBJ2-4; D possibly corresponds to TRBD1 (6 bases). This CDR3 has 19 residues. Germline CDR1 is LGHDT and CDR2 is YNNKEL (reference sequence). Trimming took off 2 bases at V and 0 bases at J, with 20 bases between the two ends. CDR3 protein: CASSQRTDNRKLAKNIQYF. CDR3 sequence (DNA): TGTGCCAGCAGCCAACGGACAGACAATCGAAAATTAGCCAAAAACATTCAGTACTTC.

The chain has TRBV6-2 or TRBV6-3 and TRBJ2-5, with D possibly matching TRBD2 (5 bases). This CDR3 is 14 amino acids long. Germline V gives CDR1 MNHEY, CDR2 SVGEGT. V was clipped by 4 bases and J by 1 base, with 10 bases between them. In DNA form, the CDR3 reads TGTGCCAGCAGTTTTCCGGGGATCCAAGAGACCCAGTACTTC. Protein sequence: CASSFPGIQETQYF.

J is TRBJ2-7 and V is TRBV7-9; 8 nucleotides align to TRBD1. CDR1 SEHNR and CDR2 FQNEAQ come from the germline V gene (reference sequence). This CDR3 spans 16 amino acids. The ends lost 5 bases at V and 0 bases at J; junction bases unmatched: 9. The CDR3 nucleotides are TGTGCCAGCAGCACCGGACAGGGACGCCTCTCCTACGAGCAGTACTTC. As protein: CASSTGQGRLSYEQYF.

The V call is TRBV14, the J call TRBJ2-3; D is unresolved. V gave up 3 bases and J gave up 4 bases, with 5 bases separating them. The CDR3 runs to 12 residues. Germline V CDR1 and CDR2: SGHDN, FVKESK. The CDR3 DNA sequence: TGTGCCAGCAGCCATTCGGCAGATACGCAGTATTTT. This codes for CASSHSADTQYF.

The chain joins TRBV20-1 to TRBJ2-7; 10 nucleotides align to TRBD2. The CDR3 length is 14 residues. Germline lookup yields CDR1 DFQATT and CDR2 SNEGSKA (reference sequence). J lost 2 bases, V lost 4 bases, and 5 bases had no gene match. Here the CDR3 DNA reads TGCAGTGCTAACCCACTAGCGGGAACCTACGAGCAGTACTTC. Translated, it gives CSANPLAGTYEQYF.